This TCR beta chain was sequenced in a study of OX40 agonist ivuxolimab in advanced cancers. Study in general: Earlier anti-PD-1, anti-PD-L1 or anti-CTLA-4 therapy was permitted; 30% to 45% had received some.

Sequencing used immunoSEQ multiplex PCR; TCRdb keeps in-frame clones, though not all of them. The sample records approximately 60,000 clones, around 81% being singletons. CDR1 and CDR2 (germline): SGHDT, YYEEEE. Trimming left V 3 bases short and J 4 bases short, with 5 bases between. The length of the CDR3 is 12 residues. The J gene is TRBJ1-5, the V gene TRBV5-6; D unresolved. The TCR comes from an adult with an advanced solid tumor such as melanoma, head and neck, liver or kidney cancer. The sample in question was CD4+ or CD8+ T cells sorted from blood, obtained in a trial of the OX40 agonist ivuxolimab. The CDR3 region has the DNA TGTGCCAGCAGCTATTTGAATCAGCCCCAGCATTTT. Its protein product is CASSYLNQPQHF.